This entry features one T cell receptor (beta chain) sequence. Its antigen is currently not known. No much larger clone exists at a distance of one base, and base qualities are not known. The immunoSEQ Assay, a bias-controlled multiplex PCR, was used to amplify TCRbeta CDR3 regions from genomic DNA. Per the source publication's procedure: The number of nucleated cells in each sample was estimated by amplification of reference gene primers within the assay. To quantify the absolute abundance of each unique TCRbeta CDR3 rearrangement, sequence reads were collapsed and filtered. For each sample, productive Simpson clonality was calculated by taking the square root of Simpson's diversity index across productive rearrangements. TCRdb provides this immuneACCESS table in a form limited to in-frame rearrangements. Some clones are lacking; in checked studies, under half of them reflect an unresolved V gene, and why the rest are absent is not known. D and trimming come from the DNA, and the V and J calls and clone size come from that table. The sample records roughly 200,000 clones, approximately 90% of which are singletons. Of the sample, 20% to 25% is held by the ten largest clones.

CDR1 and CDR2, looked up from the germline V gene, are SNHLY and FYNNEI. Deletion took 5 bases off V and 6 bases off J, with a span of 10 bases between the germline ends. Including the terminal cysteine and phenylalanine, the CDR3 comprises 13 residues. This entry keeps only the CDR3 DNA: 39 bases, framed from base 1. This sample is drawn from a study of blood T cell repertoires in COVID-19 (dated by TCRdb to the early 2020s). About the full investigation: Recovered participants in ImmuneRACE Cohort 3 were defined by two consecutive negative NP/OP PCR tests, clearance by a healthcare professional, or resolution of symptoms. Samples from collaborators originated in the United States, Italy and Spain and spanned both the acute and convalescent phases of COVID-19. The samples were drawn from the first 160 participants of the ongoing ImmuneRACE study and from 1,200 or so subjects provided by 6 global collaborators. Subjects who had been exposed to COVID-19, were actively infected with it, or had recovered from it provided the deeply sampled blood TCRbeta repertoires that made up the dataset. HLA class I and class II types, where available, came from metadata supplied by the sample provider rather than from assay-based typing. Sample metadata almost always included a de-identified subject ID, COVID-19 status, age in years and sex. The repertoires were made available in a free public database intended to serve as a resource for research on the immune response to SARS-CoV-2. The prospective study material was composed of cDNA or gDNA derived from T cells, B-cell-depleted T cells, or PBMCs. Broad study findings and their caveats: How much clinical and demographic metadata was included differed by source and by participant, and the metadata was provided uncurated.

Enrolling through a virtual design, the prospective study's participants ranged in age from roughly 18 to 95 years and lived across 24 United States geographic areas. Cohort assignment in the prospective study relied on participant-reported clinical history from a screening survey and a study questionnaire. In the prospective study, mobile phlebotomists collected whole blood, serum and a nasopharyngeal or oropharyngeal swab from each participant. Prospective study participants could optionally give additional blood draws and questionnaires over an approximately two-month period. Before DNA extraction, blood samples from the prospective study were shipped at room temperature or frozen.

This clonotype originated in a woman aged 40 to 50 in a cohort exposed to, infected with or recovered from COVID-19 (not recorded which). Sequencing was carried out using PBMCs or T cells enriched from blood (not recorded which). The rearrangement joined TRBV2 to TRBJ2-2; TRBD2 is a possible D gene, resting on 5 matching bases. The CDR3 reads as follows: CASSSQRSGELFF. The DNA sequence follows: TGTGCCAGCAGTTCCCAGCGGTCCGGGGAGCTGTTTTTT.